This T cell receptor (beta chain) stems from a study of blood T cell repertoires in COVID-19. Study summary: Specimens from acute and convalescent COVID-19 originated in the United States, Italy and Spain.

The method was immunoSEQ multiplex PCR; TCRdb's version includes in-frame clones alone and lacks a portion of them. Here the sample spans around 380,000 clones, about 87% being singletons. This clone showed up just a few times. Germline CDR1 LGHDT, CDR2 YNNKEL (reference sequence). Trimming removed 1 base at V and 4 bases at J, with 13 bases between. The CDR3 spans 15 residues. Symptom resolution, clearance, or two negative PCRs marked the recovered donors of Cohort 3. Sequencing was carried out using PBMCs or T cells enriched from blood (not recorded which). This sequence joins TRBV3-1 (or the pseudogene TRBV3-2) and TRBJ1-2, with D possibly TRBD1 on 6 matching bases. This clonotype was sampled from a man under 40 who had recovered from COVID-19. This chain's CDR3 is CASSQVSGDRYGYTF. The DNA of the CDR3 is TGTGCCAGCAGCCAAGTGTCAGGGGATCGCTATGGCTACACCTTC.